These 11 T cell receptor beta chains were all obtained from the same sample, sequenced in a study of yellow fever vaccine responses in identical twins. TCRdb processed the RT-PCR reads anew with MiXCR; each CDR3 protein has one entry. Among 2,200 or so distinct CDR3 sequences listed, around four fifths were seen once. The input for sequencing was T cells from blood (PBMCs), unsorted or a sorted subset (not recorded which), taken before or after yellow fever vaccination (not recorded which). Source of these receptors: a woman in her late teens or twenties who received the yellow fever vaccine.

The chain employs TRBV20-1 and TRBJ1-2; weak D call: TRBD1 (5 bases). The CDR3 runs 12 residues. From germline, CDR1 is DFQATT and CDR2 SNEGSKA (reference sequence). V lost 1 base and J lost 7, with 10 bases in between. For the CDR3, the DNA is TGCAGTGCTAGAGCCTGGGACTCTGGCTACACCTTC. Encoded protein: CSARAWDSGYTF.

The chain carries TRBV29-1 and TRBJ1-1, with D possibly being TRBD1 (6 bases). V lost 3 bases and J 5 bases, leaving 10 bases between the germline ends. Per germline, CDR1 SQVTM and CDR2 ANQGSEA. This CDR3 has 12 amino acids. Written as DNA, the CDR3 is TGCAGCGTTGAGGCAGGGGCAACTGAAGCTTTCTTT. Its translation is CSVEAGATEAFF.

The gene calls are TRBV29-1 and TRBJ2-7; D gene unclear. The CDR3 is 11 amino acids. The germline gives CDR1 SQVTM, CDR2 ANQGSEA. V lost 3 bases to trimming and J lost 4 bases, with 7 bases between them. The CDR3 DNA reads as TGCAGCGTTGACATGGGTTACGAGCAGTACTTC. It translates to CSVDMGYEQYF.

The chain recombines TRBV10-1 with TRBJ1-3; D uncertain. The ends were cut back, 2 bases at V and 4 bases at J, with 9 bases in the middle. This CDR3 spans 14 amino acids. Germline-derived CDR1 and CDR2 are WNHNN and SYGVQD (reference sequence). Here the CDR3 reads CASSEAGKGNTIYF. In DNA, the CDR3 is TGCGCCAGCAGTGAGGCCGGGAAGGGAAACACCATATATTTT.

V is TRBV10-3 and J is TRBJ2-5, with a possible D match to TRBD2 (6 bases). Looked up from germline, CDR1 is ENHRY and CDR2 is SYGVKD. The CDR3 has 15 amino acids. The V end was cut by 6 bases, the J end by 5 bases, with 19 bases between. The CDR3 region has the DNA TGTGCCATCAGCTCCCGGGGAGGTAGCAGGGAGACCCAGTACTTC. Protein: CAISSRGGSRETQYF.

Notes on this clonotype: The junction departs from the called germline gene at one end, perhaps through a read error. The gene calls are TRBV2 and TRBJ2-7; the match to TRBD1 covers 8 bases. This CDR3 spans 14 amino acids. Germline V gene data show CDR1 as SNHLY and CDR2 as FYNNEI. In DNA, the CDR3 is TGTGCCAGCGGTGACCGGGACAGGTCCTACGAGCAGTACTTC. Translation: CASGDRDRSYEQYF.

The rearrangement links TRBV11-2 to TRBJ1-5, with 8 positions matching TRBD1. The germline CDR1 and CDR2 sequences are SGHAT and FQNNGV. The CDR3 extends over 12 amino acids. Trimming cost V 1 base and J 11 bases; bases outside gene matches: 1. The CDR3 region has the DNA TGTGCCAGCAGCTTAGCGGGACAGGCCCAGCATTTT. Protein product: CASSLAGQAQHF.

The V call is TRBV29-1, the J call TRBJ2-7; the match to TRBD2 covers 11 bases. This CDR3 comprises 16 residues. The V segment lost 1 base and the J segment 5 bases; nucleotides outside the gene matches: 10. Germline V lookup: CDR1 SQVTM, CDR2 ANQGSEA. CDR3 loop: CSVEGPSGRSVHEQYF. Here the CDR3 DNA reads TGCAGCGTTGAAGGCCCTAGCGGGAGGTCTGTCCACGAGCAGTACTTC.

The chain couples TRBV5-1 to TRBJ1-2, with TRBD1 matching over 7 bases. The CDR3 extends over 16 amino acids. With V trimmed by 2 bases and J by 3 bases, 10 bases remained unmatched. Per the germline V gene, CDR1 is SGHRS and CDR2 is YFSETQ. CDR3 region: CASSLSSGQPDYGYTF. The CDR3 bases are TGCGCCAGCAGCTTATCCTCGGGACAGCCCGACTATGGCTACACCTTC.

The chain combines TRBV27 with TRBJ1-5, with 8 bases identical to TRBD1. The germline V gene has CDR1 MNHEY and CDR2 SMNVEV (reference sequence). This CDR3 spans 14 amino acids. The ends lost 4 bases at V and 6 bases at J; junction bases unmatched: 5. The DNA of the CDR3 is TGTGCCAGCAGTTCTGGACAGGGCAGTCAGCCCCAGCATTTT. It translates to CASSSGQGSQPQHF.

V usage is TRBV11-1 and J usage is TRBJ2-1; tentatively, D is TRBD1 (6 bases). CDR1 SGHAT and CDR2 FQDESV come from the germline V gene (reference sequence). The CDR3 totals 13 residues. V was clipped by 7 bases and J by 3 bases, with 10 bases between them. CDR3 sequence (DNA): TGTGCCAGCACTGCGGACAGCTACAATGAGCAGTTCTTC. Its protein is CASTADSYNEQFF. Looking up the rest from reference TRBV11-1 and TRBJ2-1 gives the full variable domain: EAEVAQSPRYKITEKSQAVAFWCDPISGHATLYWYRQILGQGPELLVQFQDESVVDDSQLPKDRFSAERLKGVDSTLKIQPAELGDSAMYLCASTADSYNEQFFGPGTRLTVL.